Each of the 15 T cell receptor beta chains below was sequenced from the same sample in a study of T-cell reconstitution after alpha-beta-depleted transplantation in children. Preparation of the TCRbeta library was carried out with unique molecular identifiers. TCRdb independently ran MiXCR on the PCR reads; one entry per CDR3 protein. The sample consists of about 610,000 distinct CDR3 sequences, 25% to 30% of them appearing once. The sample in question was PBMCs, obtained before TCRalphabeta/CD19-depleted stem cell transplant. The receptors were sampled from a boy less than two years old with Wiskott-Aldrich syndrome, due to receive a stem cell transplant.

This clonotype was found a few times. The chain uses TRBV27 and TRBJ1-5; 7 bases are shared with TRBD1. The CDR3 consists of 18 residues. Germline V lookup: CDR1 MNHEY, CDR2 SMNVEV (reference sequence). V lost 0 bases to trimming and J lost 1 base; unmatched junction nucleotides: 9. The CDR3 region has the DNA TGTGCCAGCAGTTTATCCCCGGACAGGTTCAGAAGCAATCAGCCCCAGCATTTT. Translating gives CASSLSPDRFRSNQPQHF.

This clonotype has just a few counts. V and J are TRBV14 and TRBJ2-7; perhaps TRBD2 as D (5 bases). Trimming stripped 0 bases from V and 4 bases from J, with 19 bases between. The germline gives CDR1 SGHDN, CDR2 FVKESK. The CDR3 sequence is 17 residues long. CDR3 loop: CASSQDWAGGRRYEQYF. CDR3 DNA sequence: TGTGCCAGCAGCCAAGATTGGGCGGGCGGCCGGCGGTACGAGCAGTACTTC.

This clonotype has a handful of counts. V usage is TRBV5-1 and J usage is TRBJ2-1, with a tentative D call TRBD2 (6 bases). CDR3 size: 15 residues. Germline CDR1 SGHRS, CDR2 YFSETQ. V lost 5 bases and J 2 bases, leaving 14 bases between the germline ends. The CDR3 is CASRAGGEPYNEQFF. CDR3 nucleotide sequence: TGCGCCAGCAGGGCAGGCGGGGAGCCCTACAATGAGCAGTTCTTC.

This clonotype was recorded a few times. The V call is TRBV29-1, the J call TRBJ2-5; TRBD1 aligns across 7 bases. CDR3 length: 14 residues. With V trimmed by 5 bases and J by 3 bases, 9 bases remained unmatched. The germline gives CDR1 SQVTM, CDR2 ANQGSEA. CDR3 DNA sequence: TGCAGCGTTTATACCGGGACAGCGAAAGAGACCCAGTACTTC. It is translated as CSVYTGTAKETQYF. Together with reference TRBV29-1 and TRBJ2-5, the CDR3 gives the full variable domain: SAVISQKPSRDICQRGTSLTIQCQVDSQVTMMFWYRQQPGQSLTLIATANQGSEATYESGFVIDKFPISRPNLTFSTLTVSNMSPEDSSIYLCSVYTGTAKETQYFGPGTRLLVL.

This clonotype has more than one count but fewer than ten. The chain couples TRBV27 to TRBJ2-2; D not certain. The CDR3 covers 13 residues. Trimming left V 10 bases short and J 4 bases short, with 13 bases between. Germline V gene lookup returns CDR1 MNHEY and CDR2 SMNVEV (reference sequence). This chain's CDR3 is CANYLGFTGELFF. In DNA form, the CDR3 reads TGTGCCAACTACCTAGGGTTCACCGGGGAGCTGTTTTTT.

The chain combines TRBV18 with TRBJ2-1; TRBD2 aligns across 14 bases. J lost 4 bases, V lost 4 bases, and 12 bases had no gene match. This CDR3 has 19 residues. Germline CDR1 and CDR2: KGHSH and LQKENI. The CDR3 sequence: CASSRYGLAGGIVYNEQFF. The CDR3 DNA reads as TGTGCCAGCTCACGTTATGGACTAGCGGGAGGCATTGTTTACAATGAGCAGTTCTTC.

This clonotype was seen a few times. This CDR3 reads CASSYLPPDEQFF. The DNA of the CDR3 is TGTGCCAGCAGTTACCTACCTCCAGATGAGCAGTTCTTC. The chain uses TRBV6-5 and TRBJ2-1; D is uncertain. This CDR3 has 13 residues. The V end was cut by 2 bases, the J end by 8 bases, with 10 bases between. The germline V gene has CDR1 MNHEY and CDR2 SVGAGI.

V and J are TRBV5-1 and TRBJ2-2, with D perhaps assigned TRBD1 or TRBD2 (5 bases each). Germline V lookup: CDR1 SGHRS, CDR2 YFSETQ. V gave up 7 bases and J gave up 6 bases, with 10 bases separating them. There are 12 residues in the CDR3. The CDR3 DNA reads TGCGCCAGCGGGGACGACCCCGGGGAGCTGTTTTTT. This translates into CASGDDPGELFF.

The CDR3 bases are TGCAGTGCCAAATCTAGCGGGAGGGGTTTGACCCAGTACTTC. As protein: CSAKSSGRGLTQYF. The chain employs TRBV20-1 and TRBJ2-5, with 12 nucleotides matching TRBD2. Per germline, CDR1 DFQATT and CDR2 SNEGSKA (reference sequence). The CDR3 runs to 14 residues. Unmatched junction bases numbered 9, after V lost 6 bases and J lost 7 bases.

This clonotype showed up just a few times. V is TRBV5-1 and J is TRBJ2-5, with D perhaps TRBD1 (5 bases). V lost 0 bases to trimming and J lost 5 bases, with 14 bases between them. CDR1 and CDR2 from the germline V gene are SGHRS and YFSETQ. CDR3 length equals 15 residues. The CDR3 sequence: CASSLDNRHVETQYF. CDR3 in DNA: TGCGCCAGCAGCTTGGATAACAGGCACGTGGAGACCCAGTACTTC.

The chain couples TRBV6-6 to TRBJ2-4; no definite D call. The CDR3 totals 13 residues. CDR1 is MNHNY, CDR2 SVGAGI, per germline (reference sequence). Trimming removed 7 bases at V and 4 bases at J, with 11 bases between. CDR3 nucleotides: TGTGCCAGCACCTGGGCCTTAAAAAACATTCAGTACTTC. It specifies CASTWALKNIQYF.

This clonotype was found a few times. This chain joins TRBV19 and TRBJ2-1; D ambiguous. V was trimmed by 7 bases and J by 4 bases, leaving 14 bases between them. The CDR3 spans 14 residues. Germline V gives CDR1 LNHDA, CDR2 SQIVND (reference sequence). The DNA of the CDR3 is TGTGCCAGTACCCGGACGGCGACTTACAATGAGCAGTTCTTC. It yields the protein CASTRTATYNEQFF.

The gene calls are TRBV5-1 and TRBJ2-5; tentative D call: TRBD1 (6 bases). From germline, CDR1 is SGHRS and CDR2 YFSETQ. V lost 0 bases, J lost 4 bases, and 13 bases lay in between. The CDR3 consists of 15 residues. In DNA, the CDR3 is TGCGCCAGCAGCTTGGGGCAGGGGCTTCGAGAGACCCAGTACTTC. It yields the protein CASSLGQGLRETQYF.

The CDR3 nucleotides are TGTGCCAGCAGTTTATTGACAGGGGTTGCTGGGGCCAACGTCCTGACTTTC. Translated, it gives CASSLLTGVAGANVLTF. The chain joins TRBV27 to TRBJ2-6, with 8 bases matching TRBD1. CDR1 is MNHEY and CDR2 is SMNVEV in the germline V gene (reference sequence). J lost 2 bases, V lost 1 base, and 4 bases had no gene match. CDR3 length: 17 residues.

This clonotype occurred a few times. The J gene is TRBJ2-1, the V gene TRBV7-9; D is perhaps TRBD2 (5 bases). CDR1 is SEHNR and CDR2 is FQNEAQ in the germline V gene (reference sequence). CDR3 length: 15 residues. V lost 5 bases and J lost 1, with 12 bases in between. CDR3 residues: CASSPTAVSYNEQFF. The CDR3, as DNA: TGTGCCAGCAGCCCCACAGCGGTTTCCTACAATGAGCAGTTCTTC.